This T cell receptor (beta chain) was sequenced during a study of PD-L1 blockade in urothelial cancer. Overall study: Specimens of blood held a median count of about 140,000 T cells.

Germline V gene sequence: CDR1 SGHTA, CDR2 FQGTGA. V lost 5 bases and J lost 5; bases outside the gene matches: 12. The CDR3 consists of 16 residues. This table comes from immunoSEQ multiplex PCR, and its TCRdb copy is limited to in-frame clones, with some not included. The table includes around 82,000 clones, about four fifths detected once. The time point here: pretreatment peripheral blood. In its sample, this clone was seen once. The material sequenced was PBMCs, taken around atezolizumab (anti-PD-L1) treatment. V and J are TRBV7-3 and TRBJ2-3, with 8 bases fitting TRBD2. The receptor comes from a man aged 55 to 69 with urothelial cancer. In nucleotides, the CDR3 is TGTGCCAGCAGCCCGAGGGGGGCGGGGGGAAAAGATACGCAGTATTTT. It codes for CASSPRGAGGKDTQYF.